Shown below are 14 T cell receptor beta chains from a single sample sequenced in a study of T cell responses to AZD1222 COVID-19 vaccine. Method: immunoSEQ multiplex PCR; TCRdb's copy keeps in-frame clones and lacks some. Among 130,000 to 150,000 clones listed, 85% to 95% were seen once. The source was peripheral blood, collected after recovery from COVID-19. The receptors here all came from an adult who had recovered from COVID-19.

The V gene is TRBV28, the J gene TRBJ1-6, with a weak D call TRBD1 (5 bases). The V gene lost 1 base and the J gene lost 10 bases, with 14 bases spanning the gap. This CDR3 has 15 residues. The germline V gene encodes CDR1 MDHEN and CDR2 SYDVKM. DNA for the CDR3: TGTGCCAGCAGTTTATTGCGGGGCAACGGGTCACCCCTCCACTTT. As protein: CASSLLRGNGSPLHF.

The chain joins TRBV15 to TRBJ2-5; the match to TRBD1 covers 7 bases. This CDR3 spans 12 amino acids. The V segment lost 11 bases and the J segment 2 bases; nucleotides outside the gene matches: 5. In germline, CDR1 is LNHNV, CDR2 YYDKDF (reference sequence). The chain's CDR3 is CASARGQETQYF. CDR3 sequence (DNA): TGTGCCTCCGCCAGGGGGCAAGAGACCCAGTACTTC. Drawing the rest from reference TRBV15 and TRBJ2-5, the complete variable domain is DAMVIQNPRYQVTQFGKPVTLSCSQTLNHNVMYWYQQKSSQAPKLLFHYYDKDFNNEADTPDNFQSRRPNTSFCFLDIRSPGLGDTAMYLCASARGQETQYFGPGTRLLVL.

In DNA form, the CDR3 reads TGTGCCAGCAGTTACACCGTGGGGAACACTGAAGCTTTCTTT. This translates into CASSYTVGNTEAFF. The rearrangement uses TRBV6-5 and TRBJ1-1; unclear D gene. This CDR3 region has 14 residues. Germline V CDR1 and CDR2: MNHEY, SVGAGI. Deletions cut 2 bases from V and 1 base from J, with 8 bases between.

CDR3 in amino acids: CASRRVINEQFF. The CDR3 region has the DNA TGTGCCAGCAGGAGGGTAATCAATGAGCAGTTCTTC. The V gene is TRBV2, the J gene TRBJ2-1, with D possibly being TRBD2 (5 bases). Per the germline V gene, CDR1 is SNHLY and CDR2 is FYNNEI. The length of the CDR3 is 12 residues. V shed 6 bases and J shed 6 bases, with 9 bases lying between them.

This clone appeared a single time. The J gene is TRBJ1-6, the V gene TRBV6-5, with 11 bases matching TRBD1. From germline, CDR1 is MNHEY and CDR2 SVGAGI. The ends lost 6 bases at V and 9 bases at J; junction bases unmatched: 4. CDR3 length: 14 amino acids. CDR3 DNA: TGTGCCAGCAGCGCCGGGACAGGGGGTTCACCCCTCCACTTT. This translates into CASSAGTGGSPLHF.

The chain joins TRBV6-5 to TRBJ1-1, with D possibly TRBD1 on 6 matching bases. The CDR3 is made up of 14 amino acids. Trimming removed 8 bases from V and 4 bases from J, with 17 bases in between. Germline lookup yields CDR1 MNHEY and CDR2 SVGAGI. The CDR3 reads CASLPGARITEAFF. CDR3 nucleotide sequence: TGTGCCAGCCTTCCGGGGGCGCGGATCACTGAAGCTTTCTTT.

This clone was detected a few times. This chain uses TRBV2 with TRBJ2-7; 8 nucleotides match TRBD2. This CDR3 region has 15 residues. The germline gives CDR1 SNHLY, CDR2 FYNNEI. V trimming: 0 bases; J trimming: 7 bases; junction bases outside the gene matches: 8. CDR3 nucleotides: TGTGCCAGCAGTGAAGCGCCAGCGGGAGTAGGGGAGCAGTACTTC. Residues: CASSEAPAGVGEQYF.

This sequence joins TRBV10-1 and TRBJ2-3; no clear D. Germline V gives CDR1 WNHNN, CDR2 SYGVQD (reference sequence). The CDR3 contains 13 residues. The ends were cut back, 4 bases at V and 8 bases at J, with 13 bases in the middle. The CDR3 reads CASSANRIGTQYF. The CDR3 nucleotides read TGCGCCAGCAGTGCCAACCGAATCGGTACGCAGTATTTT.

The chain carries TRBV10-3 and TRBJ1-5; TRBD1 matches 7 bases. J was trimmed by 7 bases and V by 2 bases; bases with no gene match: 5. This CDR3 contains 14 residues. Germline CDR1 is ENHRY and CDR2 is SYGVKD. DNA of the CDR3: TGTGCCATCAGTGAGAAGGGGGCAGGCCAGCCCCAGCATTTT. This gives the protein CAISEKGAGQPQHF.

This clone was observed a single time. The gene calls are TRBV5-4 and TRBJ2-1; D not resolved. Germline loops: CDR1 SGHNT, CDR2 YYREEE (reference sequence). With 0 bases removed from V and 15 bases from J, the gap between germline ends came to 16 bases. CDR3 length: 13 residues. The CDR3 region has the DNA TGTGCCAGCAGCTTGGATAGTCCCGATAAATTGTTCTTC. This gives the protein CASSLDSPDKLFF.

The gene calls are TRBV28 and TRBJ1-5, with a weak D call TRBD1 (5 bases). This CDR3 has 16 residues. Looked up from germline, CDR1 is MDHEN and CDR2 is SYDVKM. The V and J ends lost 3 bases and 2 bases respectively, with 14 bases between them. The DNA of the CDR3 is TGTGCCAGCAGTTTTGAGGGACTCCGGGGCAATCAGCCCCAGCATTTT. Amino acids: CASSFEGLRGNQPQHF.

The V and J genes are TRBV29-1 and TRBJ2-2; D remains ambiguous. In germline, CDR1 is SQVTM, CDR2 ANQGSEA. V shed 5 bases and J shed 6 bases, with 10 bases lying between them. The CDR3 contains 12 residues. The CDR3 region has the DNA TGCAGCGTTCAAGGTTGGGCCGGGGAGCTGTTTTTT. It codes for CSVQGWAGELFF.

The V gene is TRBV4-2, the J gene TRBJ2-2, with D perhaps matching TRBD2 (5 bases). Germline V CDR1 and CDR2: LGHNA, YNFKEQ. Between the trimmed V and J ends, which lost 0 bases and 7 bases, there was a span of 12 bases. The CDR3 contains 15 residues. The CDR3 spells CASSQDRTLGGELFF. The CDR3 bases are TGTGCCAGCAGCCAAGACCGGACTCTGGGCGGGGAGCTGTTTTTT.

This chain connects TRBV11-2 to TRBJ1-1; no reliable D call. Looked up from germline, CDR1 is SGHAT and CDR2 is FQNNGV. The V and J ends lost 5 bases and 5 bases respectively, with 9 bases between them. CDR3 length: 12 residues. CDR3 residues: CASSVGWTEAFF. The CDR3 DNA follows: TGTGCCAGCAGCGTTGGTTGGACTGAAGCTTTCTTT.